Included here is one TCR beta chain sequence, with context. The data were produced by immunoSEQ multiplex PCR, yet TCRdb's version contains in-frame clones alone and is incomplete. The table has about 44,000 clones, more than 75% seen once; the top ten hold about 5.5%. This specimen comes from a study of T cell changes during pregnancy in multiple sclerosis. The CDR3 contains 17 residues. V lost 3 bases to trimming and J lost 7 bases, with 23 bases between them. Germline V CDR1 and CDR2: SGHDT, YYEEEE. Sample: CD8+ T cells from peripheral blood mononuclear cells, taken after pregnancy. The TCR originated in a female donor in good health, enrolled as a control in a pregnancy study. The chain joins TRBV5-6 to TRBJ2-1, with D possibly TRBD1 on 6 matching bases. CDR3 nucleotides: TGTGCCAGCAGCTCCCCACAGGGTCAAGGGTGGGAGAATGAGCAGTTCTTC. It is translated as CASSSPQGQGWENEQFF.